The 6 T cell receptor beta chains listed next were all sequenced from one sample in a study of T-cell memory formation after mild COVID-19. Each CDR3 protein is one row after TCRdb ran MiXCR on the 5' RACE reads. The data show approximately 50,000 distinct CDR3 sequences, over 9% seen once. The sequenced sample consisted of PBMCs or a T cell subset sorted from them (not recorded which). The source is an adult woman who had mild COVID-19 (a few samples of this study predate the infection). Cell type and time point are not known.

The chain recombines TRBV7-9 with TRBJ2-6, with 7 bases lining up with TRBD2. The junction had 11 bases not matched to a gene; V was cut back by 5 bases and J by 4 bases. CDR1 and CDR2 (germline): SEHNR, FQNEAQ (reference sequence). The CDR3 is 17 residues long. The CDR3 DNA follows: TGTGCCAGCAGCGTACTGACTAGCCACCCCGGGGCCAACGTCCTGACTTTC. The encoded protein is CASSVLTSHPGANVLTF.

V and J are TRBV19 and TRBJ2-5; D not resolved. CDR1 LNHDA and CDR2 SQIVND come from the germline V gene (reference sequence). The CDR3 has 11 amino acids. The V end lost 3 bases, the J end lost 4 bases, and 3 bases lay between the germline ends. The CDR3 is CASSMGETQYF. The CDR3 nucleotides are TGTGCCAGTAGTATGGGAGAGACCCAGTACTTC.

The V gene is TRBV18, the J gene TRBJ2-1, with 9 positions matching TRBD2. CDR1 and CDR2 (germline): KGHSH, LQKENI. With 6 bases clipped from V and 8 bases from J, the junction kept 14 bases outside the gene matches. CDR3 length: 16 residues. DNA of the CDR3: TGTGCCAGCTCCCGTCGTGATAGCGGGAGTTTCTATGAGCAGTTCTTC. This sequence encodes CASSRRDSGSFYEQFF.

V is TRBV20-1 and J is TRBJ1-2; D remains ambiguous. Germline V gene sequence: CDR1 DFQATT, CDR2 SNEGSKA (reference sequence). V lost 5 bases and J lost 0, with 7 bases in between. The CDR3 has 12 amino acids. This chain's CDR3 is CSASLSNYGYTF. Written as DNA, the CDR3 is TGCAGTGCTTCTCTCTCTAACTATGGCTACACCTTC.

This clonotype was found a few times. The V gene is TRBV30, the J gene TRBJ2-7, with TRBD2 matching over 13 bases. CDR3 size: 17 residues. The V gene's germline CDR1 is GTSNPN and CDR2 SVGIG (reference sequence). The junction had 15 bases not matched to a gene; V was cut back by 7 bases and J by 3 bases. CDR3 sequence (DNA): TGTGCCTCGGAGCCGGGACTAGCGGGAAGTACGGGCTACGAGCAGTACTTC. Its protein is CASEPGLAGSTGYEQYF.

A few counts support this clonotype. This chain's CDR3 is CASSLDRGAYNEQFF. CDR3 bases: TGTGCCAGCAGCTTAGACCGAGGGGCCTACAATGAGCAGTTCTTC. The V and J genes are TRBV7-2 and TRBJ2-1; the D call may be TRBD1 or TRBD2 (5 bases each). The CDR3 spans 15 residues. V was cut by 1 base and J by 2 bases, with 9 bases left in between. Germline CDR1 and CDR2: SGHTA and FQGNSA.